A selection of T cell receptor beta chains follows, all from one sample in a study of T cell repertoires in cytomegalovirus infection. TCRdb itself ran the reads through MiXCR, one entry per CDR3 protein. The repertoire has about 740,000 distinct CDR3 sequences, less than 40% of them found once; the top ten carry around 2.8%. The sequencing sample was made of PBMCs. The receptor source for this set is a human donor in good health (CMV status not recorded). Some clones in this sample may be carry-over from other donors' samples. Both conserved end residues are trimmed from each CDR3. Only part of the rows carry a size: once, few, many, or a class if the clone is expanded.

cdr3_aa j_call v_call clone_size
ASSLRTGRLSSYNEQF TRBJ2-1 TRBV7-2 many
ASSQEAAGAARTDTQY TRBJ2-3 TRBV4-2 .
ASSQQIYTEAF TRBJ1-1 TRBV7-2 many
ASRGPMNTEAF TRBJ1-1 TRBV19 .
ASSLEFGTDPYNEQF TRBJ2-1 TRBV7-8 many
ASSEGSGEKLF TRBJ1-4 TRBV10-1 .
ASRGLAGDYNEQF TRBJ2-1 TRBV6-5 .
ASSSQPYREETQY TRBJ2-5 TRBV6-6 .
ASSYEGQGQPQH TRBJ1-5 TRBV6-6 .
ASSQDRGTGELF TRBJ2-2 TRBV7-9 once
ASSSTTGTSNQPQH TRBJ1-5 TRBV6-5 .
ASSRIGGTSTDTQY TRBJ2-3 TRBV28 .
ASSFSGMSSYEQY TRBJ2-7 TRBV7-8 .
ASRPGQAPYEQY TRBJ2-7 TRBV2 .
ASSQGRWDSPRNTIY TRBJ1-3 TRBV14 .
ASSFRGMNQETQY TRBJ2-5 TRBV5-1 few
ASSLAWTGRETQY TRBJ2-5 TRBV27 .
ASSSLREKNTGELF TRBJ2-2 TRBV11-3 once
ASSYDSPPYEQY TRBJ2-7 TRBV6-5 .
ATSPRDRGLKETQY TRBJ2-5 TRBV15 .
SARDRTGRNEQF TRBJ2-1 TRBV20-1 .
ASAGTSYEQY TRBJ2-7 TRBV6-1 few
ASSQVSGQGSSGELF TRBJ2-2 TRBV4-2 many
SARTSGGYNEQF TRBJ2-1 TRBV20-1 few
ASSQRAGTEAF TRBJ1-1 TRBV5-1 once
AGLGVRKTQY TRBJ2-5 TRBV19 .
ASGRTGVYNEQF TRBJ2-1 TRBV2 few
ASSESLWGLQETQY TRBJ2-5 TRBV6-1 once
AISEPGRKNIQY TRBJ2-4 TRBV10-3 .
ASSLGDRVDQPQH TRBJ1-5 TRBV5-1 .
ASSVVQAFYGYT TRBJ1-2 TRBV2 .
ASSQVSGQGNTEAF TRBJ1-1 TRBV4-1 few
ASRIYGTGVTEAF TRBJ1-1 TRBV28 .
SAEGATGVQF TRBJ2-1 TRBV20-1 .
ASRQDSYTGELF TRBJ2-2 TRBV4-2 .
ASRPDLAGGPRRY TRBJ2-3 TRBV12-3/TRBV12-4 once
ASSQDFSLAGSYEQY TRBJ2-7 TRBV4-1 few
ASSLGEYINQPKH TRBJ1-5 TRBV7-8 .
ASSQVILAPVQSFNSPLH TRBJ1-6 TRBV4-1 .
ASSPVQARSYEQY TRBJ2-7 TRBV7-6 .
ASSSDIMNTEAF TRBJ1-1 TRBV7-9 many
ASSFSDPSYEQY TRBJ2-7 TRBV27 .
ASSLGVGISGNTIY TRBJ1-3 TRBV7-6 .
ASNGEGAELTDTQY TRBJ2-3 TRBV11-2 .
ASSLARGEAGSSYNEQF TRBJ2-1 TRBV7-9 .
ASSLVGNNNEQF TRBJ2-1 TRBV7-4 once
ASSFPGPYEQY TRBJ2-7 TRBV11-2 many
ASSDFDGSNTGELF TRBJ2-2 TRBV5-5 many
SARDQLAGAVEQF TRBJ2-1 TRBV20-1 many
ASSWGNEQF TRBJ2-1 TRBV28 few
ASSQRTPGLAGEYTDTQY TRBJ2-3 TRBV4-1 .